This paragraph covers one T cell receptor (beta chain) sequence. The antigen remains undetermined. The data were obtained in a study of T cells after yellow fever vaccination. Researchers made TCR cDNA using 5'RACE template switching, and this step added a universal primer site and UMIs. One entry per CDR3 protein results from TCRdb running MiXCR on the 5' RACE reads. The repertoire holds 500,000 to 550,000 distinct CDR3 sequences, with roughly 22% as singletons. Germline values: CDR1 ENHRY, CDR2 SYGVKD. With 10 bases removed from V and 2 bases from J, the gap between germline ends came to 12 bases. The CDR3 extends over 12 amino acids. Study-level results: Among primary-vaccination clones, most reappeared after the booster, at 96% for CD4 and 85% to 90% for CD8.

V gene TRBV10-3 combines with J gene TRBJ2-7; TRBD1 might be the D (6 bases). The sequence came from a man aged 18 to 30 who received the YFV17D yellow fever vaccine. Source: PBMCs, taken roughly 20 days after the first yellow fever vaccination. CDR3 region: CATRGQPYEQYF. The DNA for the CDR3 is TGTGCCACGAGGGGACAACCCTACGAGCAGTACTTC.